This entry features one T cell receptor (beta chain) sequence. Its cognate antigen is unknown. The ends were cut back, 6 bases at V and 0 bases at J, with 17 bases in the middle. CDR1 and CDR2 (germline): MDHEN, SYDVKM. The CDR3 is made up of 16 amino acids. These data come from a study of shared clonotypes between healthy human individuals. A CD45RA+ naive subset and a CD45RA-negative memory subset were split from CD4+ cells. Deep was the level at which the assay was run. Produced via immunoSEQ multiplex PCR; TCRdb's table is partial and in-frame only. Of over a million clones listed, roughly 96% are singletons. The study's findings and limits: The represented genetic and exposure-history diversity was limited by the small number of donors. Clonotype sharing among the donors was expected to vary with sequencing depth.

This sequence originates from a man younger than 45 in good health. Sequencing was done on a sample of naive CD4+ T cells sorted from blood. The subset: CD45RA+ positively selected. This rearrangement joins TRBV28 to TRBJ1-2; no firm D call. The CDR3 DNA sequence: TGTGCCAGCAGCTATCCCTCGGGAACCGCTAACTATGGCTACACCTTC. Translation: CASSYPSGTANYGYTF.